A single sample is the source of the 9 T cell receptor beta chains below, sequenced in a study of shared clonotypes between healthy human individuals. Selected positively for CCR7 and CD45RO-negative, naive CD8 cells excluded terminally differentiated effector memory CD45RA+ cells. The assay was immunoSEQ multiplex PCR, and TCRdb's table has in-frame clones only and misses some. The sample lists just over 2,000,000 clones; around 96% were seen once. Sequencing was carried out using naive CD8+ T cells sorted from blood. The origin of the receptors is a man younger than 35 in good health.

The rearrangement joins TRBV6-1 to TRBJ2-3; 9 bases agree with TRBD1. Germline V gene data show CDR1 as MNHNS and CDR2 as SASEGT. The CDR3 is 16 amino acids. Losses at the gene ends were 2 bases for V and 2 bases for J; bases not matched to a gene: 5. CDR3 protein: CASSEWGQGPTDTQYF. CDR3 in DNA: TGTGCCAGCAGTGAATGGGGACAGGGACCCACAGATACGCAGTATTTT.

In nucleotides, the CDR3 is TGTGCCAGCAGTTTTGAGGTTGGGTGGGATACGCAGTATTTT. It translates to CASSFEVGWDTQYF. V gene TRBV27 combines with J gene TRBJ2-3; D gene uncertain. This CDR3 has 14 residues. The germline CDR1 and CDR2 sequences are MNHEY and SMNVEV (reference sequence). Trimming stripped 3 bases from V and 6 bases from J, with 13 bases between.

This rearrangement joins TRBV5-1 to TRBJ2-7; D is perhaps TRBD2 (5 bases). Germline V gene lookup returns CDR1 SGHRS and CDR2 YFSETQ. The CDR3 consists of 13 residues. V lost 0 bases and J 6 bases, leaving 10 bases between the germline ends. CDR3 residues: CASSLDSGGEQYF. The CDR3 nucleotides read TGCGCCAGCAGCTTGGATTCAGGAGGCGAGCAGTACTTC. Looking up the rest from reference TRBV5-1 and TRBJ2-7 gives the full variable domain: KAGVTQTPRYLIKTRGQQVTLSCSPISGHRSVSWYQQTPGQGLQFLFEYFSETQRNKGNFPGRFSGRQFSNSRSEMNVSTLELGDSALYLCASSLDSGGEQYFGPGTRLTVT.

This chain links TRBV27 with TRBJ2-4; TRBD1 might be the D (6 bases). CDR3 length: 16 residues. Germline V gives CDR1 MNHEY, CDR2 SMNVEV (reference sequence). V was pared by 3 bases and J by 3 bases, with 15 bases between. The DNA of the CDR3 is TGTGCCAGCAGTTTTATTCAGGGGCTGAGCAAAAACATTCAGTACTTC. It is translated as CASSFIQGLSKNIQYF.

The table lists this clone with a count of one. The same CDR3 arises from other DNA sequences in this sample as well. This chain links TRBV30 with TRBJ1-5; 9 positions agree with TRBD1. J was trimmed by 5 bases and V by 1 base; bases with no gene match: 3. The CDR3 spans 14 residues. The germline CDR1 and CDR2 sequences are GTSNPN and SVGIG (reference sequence). The CDR3 spells CAWSEGQGHQPQHF. The CDR3, as DNA: TGTGCCTGGAGTGAAGGACAGGGGCATCAGCCCCAGCATTTT.

Note on this clone: The sample holds other DNA sequences that translate to the same CDR3. This chain uses TRBV4-1 with TRBJ1-1; D not resolved. Germline assignment: CDR1 MGHRA and CDR2 YSYEKL. V was cut by 2 bases and J by 8 bases, with 6 bases left in between. The CDR3 has 11 residues. The CDR3 sequence: CASSQSAEAFF. The CDR3 nucleotides read TGCGCCAGCAGCCAATCGGCAGAAGCTTTCTTT.

This clone has a single count. V gene TRBV29-1 combines with J gene TRBJ2-3; 10 bases are a match to TRBD2. The germline gives CDR1 SQVTM, CDR2 ANQGSEA. The trim removed 2 bases at V and 0 bases at J, leaving 5 bases unmatched. The CDR3 runs to 16 residues. The CDR3 sequence: CSVERASGGSTDTQYF. The CDR3 DNA follows: TGCAGCGTTGAAAGGGCTAGCGGGGGCAGCACAGATACGCAGTATTTT.

This chain links TRBV7-9 with TRBJ1-4; 12 bases align to TRBD1. Per the germline V gene, CDR1 is SEHNR and CDR2 is FQNEAQ (reference sequence). The trim removed 0 bases at V and 7 bases at J, leaving 9 bases unmatched. The CDR3 is 18 residues long. CDR3 bases: TGTGCCAGCAGCTTAGCGAGGGGACAGGGGGCTGGAGGTGAAAAACTGTTTTTT. It encodes CASSLARGQGAGGEKLFF.

The CDR3 DNA reads TGTGCCAGCACCCCAGCTGGGAGCTCCTACGAGCAGTACTTC. Residues: CASTPAGSSYEQYF. The V call is TRBV5-6, the J call TRBJ2-7; D possibly corresponds to TRBD2 (5 bases). CDR1 is SGHDT and CDR2 is YYEEEE in the germline V gene. The ends were cut back, 6 bases at V and 0 bases at J, with 13 bases in the middle. The CDR3 runs to 14 residues.